This TCR beta chain was found in a study of response to subunit inactivated influenza vaccine. Findings and caveats of the study: Few new T cells, the authors suggested, are recruited by each seasonal influenza vaccination.

A word on this clonotype: No antigen is known for it.

TCRdb fed the RT-PCR reads into MiXCR, producing one record per CDR3 protein. The sample has 600,000 to 850,000 distinct CDR3 sequences; 14% are singletons. This TCR was sampled from a man aged 45-65 years who received an inactivated influenza vaccine. Sequenced material: PBMCs from blood, taken about 14 days before vaccination.

CDR3 bases: TGCGCCAGCAGCTCCTCTAAACAGGGGGCCGAGGGGGAGCTGTTTTTT. Its translation is CASSSSKQGAEGELFF. This rearrangement joins TRBV5-1 to TRBJ2-2; 9 positions match TRBD1. Germline V gives CDR1 SGHRS, CDR2 YFSETQ. Losses at the gene ends were 3 bases for V and 8 bases for J; bases not matched to a gene: 11. This CDR3 has 16 amino acids.